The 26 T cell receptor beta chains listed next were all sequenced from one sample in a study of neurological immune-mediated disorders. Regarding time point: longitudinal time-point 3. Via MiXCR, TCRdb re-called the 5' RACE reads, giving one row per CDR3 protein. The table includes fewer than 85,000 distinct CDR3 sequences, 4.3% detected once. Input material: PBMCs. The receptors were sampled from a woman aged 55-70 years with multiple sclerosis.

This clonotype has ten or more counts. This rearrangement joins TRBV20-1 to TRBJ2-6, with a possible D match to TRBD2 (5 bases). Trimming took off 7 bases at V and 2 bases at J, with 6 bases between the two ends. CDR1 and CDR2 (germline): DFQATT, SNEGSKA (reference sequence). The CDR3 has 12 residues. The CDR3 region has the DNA TGCAGTGTGGAGGCTGGGGCCAACGTCCTGACTTTC. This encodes CSVEAGANVLTF.

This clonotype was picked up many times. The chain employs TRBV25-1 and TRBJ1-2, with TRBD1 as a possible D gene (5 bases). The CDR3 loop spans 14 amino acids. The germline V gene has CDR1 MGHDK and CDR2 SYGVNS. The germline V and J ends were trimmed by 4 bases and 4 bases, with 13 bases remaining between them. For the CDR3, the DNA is TGTGCCAGCAGTGGGGTAGGAGGGGCCTATGGCTACACCTTC. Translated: CASSGVGGAYGYTF.

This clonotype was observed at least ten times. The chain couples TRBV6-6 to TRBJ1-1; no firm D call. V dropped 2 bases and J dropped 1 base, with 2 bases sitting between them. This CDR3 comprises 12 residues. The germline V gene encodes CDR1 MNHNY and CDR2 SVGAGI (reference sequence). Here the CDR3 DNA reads TGTGCCAGCAGTTACCCGAACACTGAAGCTTTCTTT. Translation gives CASSYPNTEAFF.

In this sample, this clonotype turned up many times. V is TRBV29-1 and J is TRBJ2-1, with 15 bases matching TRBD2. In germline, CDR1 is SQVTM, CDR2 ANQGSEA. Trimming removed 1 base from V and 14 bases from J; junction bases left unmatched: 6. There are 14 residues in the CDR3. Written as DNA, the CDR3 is TGCAGCGTTGAAGGGACTAGCGGGGGGGGCGACGAGTTCTTC. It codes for CSVEGTSGGGDEFF.

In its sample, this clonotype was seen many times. The DNA for the CDR3 is TGCGCCAGCGGCTCTGGAAACACCATATATTTT. Encoded protein: CASGSGNTIYF. V is TRBV5-1 and J is TRBJ1-3; D call uncertain. The CDR3 covers 11 residues. Trimming took 7 bases from V and 0 from J, leaving 2 bases between them. CDR1 SGHRS and CDR2 YFSETQ come from the germline V gene.

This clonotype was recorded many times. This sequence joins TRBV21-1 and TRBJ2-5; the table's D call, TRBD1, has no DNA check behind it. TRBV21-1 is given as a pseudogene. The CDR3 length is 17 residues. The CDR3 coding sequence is TGTGCCAGCAGCATCGAAACCGGGACAGGGCGTCCAGAGACCCAGTACTTC. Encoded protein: CASSIETGTGRPETQYF.

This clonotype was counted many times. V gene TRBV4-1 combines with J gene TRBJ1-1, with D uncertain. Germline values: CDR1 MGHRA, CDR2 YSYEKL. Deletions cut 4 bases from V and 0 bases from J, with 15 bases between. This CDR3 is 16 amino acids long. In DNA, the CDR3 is TGCGCCAGCAGCCCTCTAGCCGGTACCATGAACACTGAAGCTTTCTTT. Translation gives CASSPLAGTMNTEAFF.

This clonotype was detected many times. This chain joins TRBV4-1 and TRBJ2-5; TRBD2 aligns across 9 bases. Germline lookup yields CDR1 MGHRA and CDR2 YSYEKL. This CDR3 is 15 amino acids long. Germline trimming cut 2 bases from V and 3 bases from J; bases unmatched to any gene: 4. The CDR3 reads CASSQLSSGEETQYF. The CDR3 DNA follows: TGCGCCAGCAGCCAATTGTCTAGCGGGGAAGAGACCCAGTACTTC.

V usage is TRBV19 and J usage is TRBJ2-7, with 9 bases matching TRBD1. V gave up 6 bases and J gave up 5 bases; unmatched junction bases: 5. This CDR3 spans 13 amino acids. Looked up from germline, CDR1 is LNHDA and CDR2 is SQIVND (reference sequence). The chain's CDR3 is CASRPGTGHEQYF. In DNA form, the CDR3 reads TGTGCCAGTAGACCCGGGACAGGGCACGAGCAGTACTTC.

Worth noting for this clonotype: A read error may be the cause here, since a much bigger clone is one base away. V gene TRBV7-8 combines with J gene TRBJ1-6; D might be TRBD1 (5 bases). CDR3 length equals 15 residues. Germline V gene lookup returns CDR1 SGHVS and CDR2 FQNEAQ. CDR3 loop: CASSLVGAANSTLHF. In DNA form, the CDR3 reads TGTGCCAGCAGCTTAGTCGGGGCAGCAAATTCAACCCTCCACTTT.

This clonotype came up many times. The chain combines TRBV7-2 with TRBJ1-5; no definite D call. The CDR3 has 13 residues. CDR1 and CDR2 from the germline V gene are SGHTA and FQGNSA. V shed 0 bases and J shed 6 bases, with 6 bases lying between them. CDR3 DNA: TGTGCCAGCAGCTTAGCCCCGATTCAGCCCCAGCATTTT. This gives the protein CASSLAPIQPQHF.

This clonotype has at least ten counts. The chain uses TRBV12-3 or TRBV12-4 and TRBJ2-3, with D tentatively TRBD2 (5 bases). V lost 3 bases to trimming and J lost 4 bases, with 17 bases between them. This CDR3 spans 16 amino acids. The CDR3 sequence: CASSLGWRRQADTQYF. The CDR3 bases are TGTGCCAGCAGTTTGGGTTGGCGGAGGCAGGCAGATACGCAGTATTTT.

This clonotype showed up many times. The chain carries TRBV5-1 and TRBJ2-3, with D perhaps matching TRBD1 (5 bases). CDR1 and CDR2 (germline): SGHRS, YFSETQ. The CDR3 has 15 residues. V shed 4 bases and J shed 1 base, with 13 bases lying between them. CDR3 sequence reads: CASSLDGQRTDTQYF. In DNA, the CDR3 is TGCGCCAGCAGCCTGGACGGACAACGCACAGATACGCAGTATTTT.

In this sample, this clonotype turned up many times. This CDR3 is CASSRGQRNTEAFF. The CDR3 DNA reads as TGTGCCAGCTCACGAGGACAGAGGAACACTGAAGCTTTCTTT. J is TRBJ1-1 and V is TRBV18; maybe TRBD1 (6 bases). V shed 4 bases and J shed 1 base, with 10 bases lying between them. Per germline, CDR1 KGHSH and CDR2 LQKENI. The CDR3 spans 14 residues.

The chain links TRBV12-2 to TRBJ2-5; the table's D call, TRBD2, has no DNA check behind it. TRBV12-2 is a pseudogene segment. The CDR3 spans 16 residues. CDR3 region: CASRLTGGLQWETQYF. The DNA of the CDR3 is TGTGCAAGTCGCTTAACGGGGGGACTCCAGTGGGAGACCCAGTACTTC.

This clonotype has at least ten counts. This CDR3 is CASSLADGTLSNEQFF. The CDR3 DNA sequence: TGTGCCAGCAGCTTAGCAGACGGGACTTTAAGTAATGAGCAGTTCTTC. This chain links TRBV7-9 with TRBJ2-1; D is possibly TRBD2 (6 bases). Trimming took 0 bases from V and 7 from J, leaving 16 bases between them. This CDR3 contains 16 residues. Germline assignment: CDR1 SEHNR and CDR2 FQNEAQ (reference sequence).

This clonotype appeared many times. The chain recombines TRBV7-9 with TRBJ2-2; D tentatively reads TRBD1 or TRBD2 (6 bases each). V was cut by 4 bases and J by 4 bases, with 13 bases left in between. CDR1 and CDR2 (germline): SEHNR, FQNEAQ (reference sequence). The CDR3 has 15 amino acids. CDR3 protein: CASSSGDFLTGELFF. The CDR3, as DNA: TGTGCCAGCAGCTCAGGGGACTTCCTCACCGGGGAGCTGTTTTTT. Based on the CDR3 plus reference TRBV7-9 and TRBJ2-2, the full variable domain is DTGVSQNPRHKITKRGQNVTFRCDPISEHNRLYWYRQTLGQGPEFLTYFQNEAQLEKSRLLSDRFSAERPKGSFSTLEIQRTEQGDSAMYLCASSSGDFLTGELFFGEGSRLTVL.

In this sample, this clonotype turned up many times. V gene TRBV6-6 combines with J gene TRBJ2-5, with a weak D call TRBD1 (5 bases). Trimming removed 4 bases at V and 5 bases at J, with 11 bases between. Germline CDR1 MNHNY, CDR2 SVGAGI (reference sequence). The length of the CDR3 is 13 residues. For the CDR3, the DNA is TGTGCCAGCAGTTTGACAGAGTGGGAGACCCAGTACTTC. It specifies CASSLTEWETQYF.

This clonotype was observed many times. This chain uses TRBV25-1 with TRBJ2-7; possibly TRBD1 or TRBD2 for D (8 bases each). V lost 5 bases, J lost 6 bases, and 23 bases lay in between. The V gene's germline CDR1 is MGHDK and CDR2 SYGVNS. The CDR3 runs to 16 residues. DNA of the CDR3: TGTGCCAGCAGTACCCGCGGGGGGACAGGAACTACCGAGCAGTACTTC. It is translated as CASSTRGGTGTTEQYF.

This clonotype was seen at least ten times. The DNA for the CDR3 is TGTGCCAGCAGGGTACTGGGTATCCAAGAGACCCAGTACTTC. This translates into CASRVLGIQETQYF. The J gene is TRBJ2-5, the V gene TRBV2; D is unclear. The germline V gene has CDR1 SNHLY and CDR2 FYNNEI. Trimming cost V 6 bases and J 1 base, with 12 bases left between them. The CDR3 has 14 residues. The full variable domain, with the rest looked up from reference TRBV2 and TRBJ2-5, is EPEVTQTPSHQVTQMGQEVILRCVPISNHLYFYWYRQILGQKVEFLVSFYNNEISEKSEIFDDQFSVERPDGSNFTLKIRSTKLEDSAMYFCASRVLGIQETQYFGPGTRLLVL.

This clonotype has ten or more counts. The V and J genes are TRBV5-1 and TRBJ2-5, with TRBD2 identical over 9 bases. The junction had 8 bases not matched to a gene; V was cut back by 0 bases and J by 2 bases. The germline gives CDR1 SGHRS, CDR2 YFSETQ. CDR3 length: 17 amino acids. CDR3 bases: TGCGCCAGCAGCTTGGCCGCCGGAGCGGGGGGACAAGAGACCCAGTACTTC. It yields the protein CASSLAAGAGGQETQYF.

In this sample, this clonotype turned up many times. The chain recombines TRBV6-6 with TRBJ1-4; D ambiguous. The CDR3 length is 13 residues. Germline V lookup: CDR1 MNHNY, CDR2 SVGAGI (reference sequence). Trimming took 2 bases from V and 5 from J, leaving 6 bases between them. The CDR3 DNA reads TGTGCCAGCAGTTACCAGGCCAATGAAAAACTGTTTTTT. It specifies CASSYQANEKLFF.

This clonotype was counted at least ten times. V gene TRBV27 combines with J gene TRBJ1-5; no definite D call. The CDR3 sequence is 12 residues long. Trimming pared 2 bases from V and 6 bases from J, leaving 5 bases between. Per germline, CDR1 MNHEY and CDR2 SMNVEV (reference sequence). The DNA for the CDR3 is TGTGCCAGCAGTTTACCAGGTCAGCCCCAGCATTTT. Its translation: CASSLPGQPQHF.

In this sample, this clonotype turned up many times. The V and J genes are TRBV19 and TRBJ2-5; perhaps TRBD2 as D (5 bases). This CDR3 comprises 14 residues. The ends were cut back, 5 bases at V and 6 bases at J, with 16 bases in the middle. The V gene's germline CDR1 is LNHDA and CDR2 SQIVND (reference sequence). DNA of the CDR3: TGTGCCAGTAGTTCACCGGACTGGTTGAAGACCCAGTACTTC. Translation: CASSSPDWLKTQYF.

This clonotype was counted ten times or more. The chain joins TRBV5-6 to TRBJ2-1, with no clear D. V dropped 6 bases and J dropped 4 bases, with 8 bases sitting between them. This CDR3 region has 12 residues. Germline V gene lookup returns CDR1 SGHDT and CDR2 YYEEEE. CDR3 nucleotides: TGTGCCAGCAAGGACGGGTACAATGAGCAGTTCTTC. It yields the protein CASKDGYNEQFF.

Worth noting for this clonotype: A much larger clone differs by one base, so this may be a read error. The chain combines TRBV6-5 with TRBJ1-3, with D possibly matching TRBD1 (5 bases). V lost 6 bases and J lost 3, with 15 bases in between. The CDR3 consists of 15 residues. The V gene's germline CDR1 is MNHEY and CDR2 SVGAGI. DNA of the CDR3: TGTGCCAGCAGCCCAGGGTTTTCATGTGGAAACACCATATATTTT. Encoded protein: CASSPGFSCGNTIYF.